This entry concerns a single TCR beta chain. Its antigen is not known. The data originate from a study of shared clonotypes between healthy human individuals. Deep level was the assay's run setting. Clones were read by immunoSEQ multiplex PCR, and TCRdb kept only the in-frame ones, dropping some. Here the sample spans roughly 680,000 clones, approximately 77% being singletons. The CDR3 is 16 amino acids. Trimming shortened V by 0 bases and J by 4 bases, and 15 bases separated the two germline ends. Per the germline V gene, CDR1 is SGHRS and CDR2 is YFSETQ. Findings and caveats of the study: Only blood samples were collected, and tissue repertoires likely differ. Sharing across four donors was seen in 5% to 5.5% of naive CD4 clonotypes.

This TCR derives from a woman between 25 and 40 years old in good health. The V and J genes are TRBV5-1 and TRBJ2-3; possible D gene TRBD2, 6 bases. Sequenced sample: memory CD4+ T cells sorted from blood. Subset indicated: CD45RA-negative fraction. For the CDR3, the DNA is TGCGCCAGCAGCTTGGTACCGGGAGTCGGGTCAGATACGCAGTATTTT. It yields the protein CASSLVPGVGSDTQYF.